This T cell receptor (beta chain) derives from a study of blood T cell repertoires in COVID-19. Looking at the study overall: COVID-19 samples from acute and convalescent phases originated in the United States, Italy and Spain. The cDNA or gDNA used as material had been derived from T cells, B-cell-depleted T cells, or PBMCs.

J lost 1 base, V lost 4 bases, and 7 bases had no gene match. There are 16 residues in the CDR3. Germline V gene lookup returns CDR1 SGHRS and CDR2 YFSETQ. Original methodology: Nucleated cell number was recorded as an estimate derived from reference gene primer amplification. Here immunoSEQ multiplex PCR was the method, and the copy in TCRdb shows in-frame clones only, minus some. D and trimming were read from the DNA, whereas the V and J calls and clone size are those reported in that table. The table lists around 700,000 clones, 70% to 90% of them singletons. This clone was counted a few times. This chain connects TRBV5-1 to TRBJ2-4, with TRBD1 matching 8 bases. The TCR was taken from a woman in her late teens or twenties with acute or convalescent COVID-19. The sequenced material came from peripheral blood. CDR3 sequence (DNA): TGCGCCAGCAGCGGGGACAGGCAAGGGGCCAAAAACATTCAGTACTTC. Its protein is CASSGDRQGAKNIQYF.